This T cell receptor (beta chain) emerged from a study of blood T cells in healthy people across ages. Study overall: Template switching recovered approximately one barcoded beta molecule for every two T cells. Study-level results: Strong correlation linked observed beta diversity and percent naive T cells.

The study drew donors from healthy Caucasian individuals in Russia aged roughly 6 to 90. This clonotype was detected only a few times. Antigen: not known. Using a J-beta primer mix together with a sample-barcoded 5' primer, a second PCR was run for roughly 7 to 11 cycles. TCRdb independently ran MiXCR on the 5' RACE reads; one entry per CDR3 protein. The sample lists about 1.1 million distinct CDR3 sequences; approximately 38% were seen once. This TCR was sampled from a young man in good health. Input material: blood.

This CDR3 is CASSEGTSGVHNEQFF. In DNA form, the CDR3 reads TGTGCCAGCAGCGAGGGGACTAGCGGGGTTCACAATGAGCAGTTCTTC. The chain employs TRBV9 and TRBJ2-1; 13 bases align to TRBD2. The trim removed 3 bases at V and 5 bases at J, leaving 5 bases unmatched. The CDR3 loop spans 16 amino acids. Germline CDR1 and CDR2: SGDLS and YYNGEE.